The source of this T cell receptor (beta chain) is a study of OX40 agonist ivuxolimab in advanced cancers. In the study overall: In this cohort, patients received ivuxolimab, an agonistic anti-OX40 (CD134) antibody. A partial response was reached by three patients: one with hepatocellular carcinoma and two with cutaneous melanoma.

V was cut by 0 bases and J by 3 bases, with 12 bases left in between. Per the germline V gene, CDR1 is MRHNA and CDR2 is SNTAGT. CDR3 length equals 16 residues. Repertoires were generated with immunoSEQ multiplex PCR, while TCRdb's copy carries only in-frame clones and drops some. Counted here are roughly 80,000 clones, more than 75% occurring once; the ten biggest clones make up roughly 0.35%. V usage is TRBV6-4 and J usage is TRBJ2-1; the D gene is possibly TRBD1 (5 bases). This clonotype originated in an adult with an advanced solid tumor such as melanoma, head and neck, liver or kidney cancer. Sequenced here: CD4+ or CD8+ T cells sorted from blood, sampled in a trial of the OX40 agonist ivuxolimab. The CDR3 here is CASSDSIDRIYNEQFF. The CDR3 nucleotides are TGTGCCAGCAGTGACTCCATTGACAGAATCTACAATGAGCAGTTCTTC.